Each of the 28 T cell receptor beta chains below was sequenced from the same sample in a study of blood T cell repertoires in COVID-19. The method was immunoSEQ multiplex PCR; TCRdb's version includes in-frame clones alone and lacks a portion of them. The sample includes under 300,000 clones, approximately 82% of them seen just once. The sequencing input was peripheral blood. These receptors were collected from a man aged 25 to 40 who had recovered from COVID-19.

The chain employs TRBV7-2 and TRBJ1-4; the match to TRBD1 covers 7 bases. J lost 7 bases, V lost 1 base, and 9 bases had no gene match. There are 16 residues in the CDR3. Per the germline V gene, CDR1 is SGHTA and CDR2 is FQGNSA. The CDR3 spells CASSLGSWQGGEKLFF. CDR3 nucleotide sequence: TGTGCCAGCAGCTTAGGTAGCTGGCAGGGGGGTGAAAAACTGTTTTTT.

This chain joins TRBV2 and TRBJ2-5; 10 nucleotides agree with TRBD2. V shed 1 base, J shed 2 bases, and the junction held 4 bases outside the gene matches. Germline V gene sequence: CDR1 SNHLY, CDR2 FYNNEI. The length of the CDR3 is 16 residues. CDR3 in amino acids: CASSEDTSGEQETQYF. The DNA for the CDR3 is TGTGCCAGCAGTGAAGATACTAGCGGGGAACAAGAGACCCAGTACTTC. Using reference TRBV2 and TRBJ2-5 for the parts outside the CDR3, the full variable domain is EPEVTQTPSHQVTQMGQEVILRCVPISNHLYFYWYRQILGQKVEFLVSFYNNEISEKSEIFDDQFSVERPDGSNFTLKIRSTKLEDSAMYFCASSEDTSGEQETQYFGPGTRLLVL.

The rearrangement joins TRBV28 to TRBJ1-3; D remains ambiguous. The V end lost 5 bases, the J end lost 2 bases, and 16 bases lay between the germline ends. The CDR3 contains 16 residues. The germline V gene encodes CDR1 MDHEN and CDR2 SYDVKM. As DNA, the CDR3 is TGTGCCAGCAGTCCACACAGCTTCGGTACTGGAAACACCATATATTTT. Residues: CASSPHSFGTGNTIYF.

This chain links TRBV6-6 with TRBJ2-1; no firm D call. V lost 2 bases to trimming and J lost 6 bases, with 5 bases between them. Germline lookup yields CDR1 MNHNY and CDR2 SVGAGI (reference sequence). This CDR3 region has 12 residues. DNA for the CDR3: TGTGCCAGCAGTTACGCAGGCAATGAGCAGTTCTTC. This encodes CASSYAGNEQFF.

The genes are TRBV27 and TRBJ2-2; 8 nucleotides line up with TRBD1. V shed 8 bases and J 5 bases; nucleotides not matched to a gene: 4. This CDR3 region has 13 residues. Germline V gene sequence: CDR1 MNHEY, CDR2 SMNVEV (reference sequence). The CDR3 coding sequence is TGTGCCAGCGGCCGACAGGGGACCGGGGAGCTGTTTTTT. Protein sequence: CASGRQGTGELFF.

The gene calls are TRBV29-1 and TRBJ2-3, with 8 nucleotides matching TRBD2. V lost 6 bases to trimming and J lost 1 base; unmatched junction nucleotides: 9. The germline V gene has CDR1 SQVTM and CDR2 ANQGSEA. There are 15 residues in the CDR3. The CDR3 bases are TGCAGCGTGGCAGACGGGGGGGCGGGCACAGATACGCAGTATTTT. This translates into CSVADGGAGTDTQYF.

This chain uses TRBV27 with TRBJ2-3, with TRBD2 matching 7 bases. The CDR3 totals 15 residues. Germline V gene sequence: CDR1 MNHEY, CDR2 SMNVEV (reference sequence). J gave up 1 base and V 3 bases, and 4 bases lay outside the gene matches. In nucleotides, the CDR3 is TGTGCCAGCAGTTTCTGGGGGAGGGGCACAGATACGCAGTATTTT. Translating it yields CASSFWGRGTDTQYF.

The chain combines TRBV2 with TRBJ2-5; D perhaps matches TRBD1 (7 bases). Germline lookup yields CDR1 SNHLY and CDR2 FYNNEI. The CDR3 is 13 amino acids. V was shortened by 7 bases and J by 3 bases, with 12 bases between the two germline ends. As DNA, the CDR3 is TGTGCCAGCACGGAGGGGGCCGAAGAGACCCAGTACTTC. It is translated as CASTEGAEETQYF.

The chain couples TRBV5-5 to TRBJ2-1, with TRBD1 as a possible D gene (6 bases). This CDR3 spans 17 amino acids. Deletions cut 2 bases from V and 1 base from J, with 16 bases between. Germline V CDR1 and CDR2: SGHKS, YYEKEE (reference sequence). The CDR3 sequence is CASSFFTGTNSYNEQFF. CDR3 sequence (DNA): TGTGCCAGCAGCTTCTTTACCGGGACAAATTCCTACAATGAGCAGTTCTTC.

As regards this clone: At one end, the junction sequence differs from germline, possibly due to a read error. V is TRBV4-1 and J is TRBJ2-2; 8 nucleotides match TRBD2. There are 16 residues in the CDR3. Germline assignment: CDR1 MGHRA and CDR2 YSYEKL. CDR3 nucleotides: TGCGCCCGCAGCCACGCCGGGGGGGGCGACACCGGGGAGCTGTTTTTT. Its translation: CARSHAGGGDTGELFF.

The chain uses TRBV3-1 (or the pseudogene TRBV3-2) and TRBJ1-6; 8 positions agree with TRBD1. The CDR3 covers 15 residues. Germline V gene sequence: CDR1 LGHDT, CDR2 YNNKEL (reference sequence). The V gene end was trimmed by 4 bases and the J gene end by 7 bases; junction bases not matched to a gene: 6. The CDR3 here is CASSLIGQGNSPLHF. The CDR3 DNA reads TGTGCCAGCAGCCTAATCGGACAGGGAAATTCACCCCTCCACTTT.

This clone was found once. The chain combines TRBV20-1 with TRBJ2-2; perhaps TRBD1 as D (5 bases). The ends were cut back, 5 bases at V and 5 bases at J, with 6 bases in the middle. Germline CDR1 reads DFQATT; CDR2 reads SNEGSKA (reference sequence). The CDR3 loop spans 11 amino acids. The CDR3 reads CSAPGTGELFF. CDR3 DNA: TGCAGTGCTCCAGGGACCGGGGAGCTGTTTTTT.

This clone was recorded only once. This rearrangement joins TRBV25-1 to TRBJ2-1, with D maybe TRBD2 (6 bases). Germline V CDR1 and CDR2: MGHDK, SYGVNS. Trimming took 6 bases from V and 0 from J, leaving 18 bases between them. This CDR3 is built from 17 residues. Written as DNA, the CDR3 is TGTGCCAGCAGCCCCGGTCGCGGGGCCAGCTCCTACAATGAGCAGTTCTTC. This sequence encodes CASSPGRGASSYNEQFF.

This CDR3 is CASSIPVPETQYF. The CDR3 nucleotides read TGTGCCAGCAGCATCCCGGTCCCAGAGACCCAGTACTTC. The V call is TRBV5-5, the J call TRBJ2-5, with D hard to call. Germline V lookup: CDR1 SGHKS, CDR2 YYEKEE (reference sequence). The CDR3 is 13 residues long. Trimming removed 4 bases from V and 4 bases from J, with 11 bases in between. Combining the CDR3 with reference TRBV5-5 and TRBJ2-5 gives the whole variable domain DAGVTQSPTHLIKTRGQQVTLRCSPISGHKSVSWYQQVLGQGPQFIFQYYEKEERGRGNFPDRFSARQFPNYSSELNVNALLLGDSALYLCASSIPVPETQYFGPGTRLLVL.

CDR3 DNA: TGTGCCACCAGCGGATCCTCGGGGGGCATGCATGGCTACACCTTC. The encoded protein is CATSGSSGGMHGYTF. The rearrangement joins TRBV15 to TRBJ1-2; tentative D call: TRBD1 (6 bases). The length of the CDR3 is 15 residues. The germline V gene has CDR1 LNHNV and CDR2 YYDKDF (reference sequence). V gave up 5 bases and J gave up 6 bases, with 19 bases separating them.

The V call is TRBV27, the J call TRBJ2-1, with a weak D call TRBD1 (6 bases). V was shortened by 2 bases and J by 6 bases, with 11 bases between the two germline ends. CDR3 length equals 14 residues. CDR1 and CDR2 from the germline V gene are MNHEY and SMNVEV (reference sequence). This CDR3 reads CASSLGTGFNEQFF. The CDR3 region has the DNA TGTGCCAGCAGTTTAGGAACAGGGTTCAATGAGCAGTTCTTC.

In this sample, this clone turned up a few times. The rearrangement links TRBV6-4 to TRBJ2-3, with D maybe TRBD2 (6 bases). The V and J ends lost 4 bases and 3 bases respectively, with 11 bases between them. CDR1 is MRHNA and CDR2 is SNTAGT in the germline V gene. There are 14 residues in the CDR3. The CDR3 sequence: CASSGGTKTDTQYF. The CDR3 DNA reads as TGTGCCAGCAGTGGCGGGACCAAGACAGATACGCAGTATTTT.

The chain is built from TRBV18 and TRBJ2-3; D gene unclear. With 6 bases removed from V and 0 bases from J, the gap between germline ends came to 7 bases. Germline V lookup: CDR1 KGHSH, CDR2 LQKENI. The CDR3 has 13 residues. CDR3 amino acids: CASSVTSTDTQYF. The DNA of the CDR3 is TGTGCCAGCTCCGTGACTAGCACAGATACGCAGTATTTT.

The rearrangement uses TRBV25-1 and TRBJ2-7; D is possibly TRBD1 (6 bases). This CDR3 region has 14 residues. Germline lookup yields CDR1 MGHDK and CDR2 SYGVNS. The V end lost 5 bases, the J end lost 3 bases, and 14 bases lay between the germline ends. Written as DNA, the CDR3 is TGTGCCAGCAGTATTACTCAAGGGGGCTACGAGCAGTACTTC. Translation gives CASSITQGGYEQYF.

In DNA, the CDR3 is TGTGCCAGCAAATCTGGAGGGGGCGCCGGGGAGCTGTTTTTT. Translation gives CASKSGGGAGELFF. The chain uses TRBV3-1 (or the pseudogene TRBV3-2) and TRBJ2-2; D is perhaps TRBD1 (7 bases). V lost 7 bases and J 6 bases, leaving 15 bases between the germline ends. Germline lookup yields CDR1 LGHDT and CDR2 YNNKEL (reference sequence). The CDR3 sequence is 14 residues long.

The J gene is TRBJ1-5, the V gene TRBV12-3 or TRBV12-4, with D perhaps TRBD1 (5 bases). Trimming pared 1 base from V and 6 bases from J, leaving 7 bases between. The CDR3 extends over 13 amino acids. CDR3 amino acids: CASSLVDSQPQHF. CDR3 bases: TGTGCCAGCAGTTTAGTAGACAGTCAGCCCCAGCATTTT.

The chain uses TRBV7-9 and TRBJ2-1; no clear D. V was pared by 4 bases and J by 6 bases, with 16 bases between. Germline values: CDR1 SEHNR, CDR2 FQNEAQ (reference sequence). This CDR3 is built from 15 residues. CDR3: CASSSAVGGPNEQFF. CDR3 DNA sequence: TGTGCCAGCAGCTCGGCGGTTGGCGGTCCCAATGAGCAGTTCTTC.

The chain is built from TRBV18 and TRBJ1-4, with TRBD1 matching 7 bases. After removal of 3 bases from V and 6 bases from J, the junction contained 4 bases not matched to a gene. CDR1 and CDR2 (germline): KGHSH, LQKENI. This CDR3 spans 14 amino acids. CDR3 sequence: CASSPSGQDEKLFF. CDR3 bases: TGTGCCAGCTCACCGTCCGGACAGGATGAAAAACTGTTTTTT.

The chain joins TRBV6-6 to TRBJ2-2; D not resolved. The V gene's germline CDR1 is MNHNY and CDR2 SVGAGI (reference sequence). The CDR3 contains 12 residues. V was shortened by 8 bases and J by 4 bases, with 8 bases between the two germline ends. The CDR3 DNA follows: TGTGCCAGCTGGGCCTCCACCGGGGAGCTGTTTTTT. Protein product: CASWASTGELFF.

The DNA of the CDR3 is TGTGCCAGCACCCTATCAGGGCCAGCTTTCTTT. This sequence encodes CASTLSGPAFF. The J gene is TRBJ1-1, the V gene TRBV12-3 or TRBV12-4; D possibly corresponds to TRBD1 (5 bases). V shed 7 bases and J shed 10 bases, with 13 bases lying between them. The CDR3 is 11 amino acids.

The rearrangement uses TRBV5-1 and TRBJ2-2; 7 bases fit TRBD1. The CDR3 has 14 amino acids. Trimming removed 5 bases from V and 2 bases from J; junction bases left unmatched: 3. The germline CDR1 and CDR2 sequences are SGHRS and YFSETQ. This chain's CDR3 is CASRAGGNTGELFF. The CDR3 DNA sequence: TGCGCCAGCAGGGCAGGGGGAAACACCGGGGAGCTGTTTTTT.

This clone occurred a few times. This chain uses TRBV2 with TRBJ1-5; D not certain. Trimming shortened V by 1 base and J by 5 bases, and 9 bases separated the two germline ends. The CDR3 consists of 14 residues. CDR1 and CDR2 from the germline V gene are SNHLY and FYNNEI. The CDR3 protein is CASSEGGGDQPQHF. The CDR3 nucleotides are TGTGCCAGCAGTGAAGGGGGAGGCGATCAGCCCCAGCATTTT.

This clone was observed a few times. The chain carries TRBV7-8 and TRBJ1-2, with a weak D call TRBD1 (6 bases). The germline V gene encodes CDR1 SGHVS and CDR2 FQNEAQ. The CDR3 consists of 13 residues. Trimming took off 5 bases at V and 7 bases at J, with 14 bases between the two ends. The DNA of the CDR3 is TGTGCCAGCAGCCCCCGGGGGGCCGCTGGCTACACCTTC. This encodes CASSPRGAAGYTF.